The sequence of this TCR beta chain was determined in a study of blood T cell repertoires in COVID-19. Original analysis: Amplified reference gene primers provided the basis for estimating nucleated cell counts. Sequenced by immunoSEQ multiplex PCR; TCRdb stores in-frame clones only, minus some. V and J calls and clone size are copied from that table; D and trimming were computed from the DNA. This table holds 99,000 or so clones, around 84% found once. This clone was seen a single time. Sequenced material: peripheral blood. The receptor was derived from a man between 65 and 79 years old with active or convalescent COVID-19.

Here the CDR3 DNA reads TGTGCCAGCAGCCTACAGGGGTCCTCCTACGAGCAGTACTTC. Translated: CASSLQGSSYEQYF. The rearrangement uses TRBV3-1 (or the pseudogene TRBV3-2) and TRBJ2-7; 7 bases agree with TRBD1. Germline V gives CDR1 LGHDT, CDR2 YNNKEL (reference sequence). The CDR3 runs 14 residues. V shed 4 bases and J 0 bases; nucleotides not matched to a gene: 3.